One TCR beta chain is described in this entry. This entry comes from a study of blood T cell repertoires in COVID-19. Sequenced by immunoSEQ multiplex PCR; TCRdb stores in-frame clones only, minus some. The sample contains approximately 280,000 clones, less than 85% of which appear only once. Participants came from roughly 24 US areas, aged about 18 to 100 years. This receptor was obtained from a woman in her forties or fifties who had recovered from COVID-19. The material sequenced was PBMCs or T cells enriched from blood (not recorded which).

The CDR3 DNA sequence: TGCGCCAGCAGCCAAGAACTGGGGCGTTTCACCGGGGAGCTGTTTTTT. It codes for CASSQELGRFTGELFF. The chain joins TRBV4-1 to TRBJ2-2, with D tentatively TRBD1 (5 bases). From germline, CDR1 is MGHRA and CDR2 YSYEKL. The germline V and J ends were trimmed by 0 bases and 4 bases, with 12 bases remaining between them. This CDR3 has 16 residues.